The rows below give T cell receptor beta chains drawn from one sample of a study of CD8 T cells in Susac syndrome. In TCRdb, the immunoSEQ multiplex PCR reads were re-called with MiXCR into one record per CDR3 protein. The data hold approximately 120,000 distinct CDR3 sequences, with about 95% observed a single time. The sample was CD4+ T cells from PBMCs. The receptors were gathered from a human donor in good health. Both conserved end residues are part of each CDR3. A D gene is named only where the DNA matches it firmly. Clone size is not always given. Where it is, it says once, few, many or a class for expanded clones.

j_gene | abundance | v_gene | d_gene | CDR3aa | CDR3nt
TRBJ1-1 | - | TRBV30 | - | CAWSVGGTMNTEAFF | TGTGCCTGGAGTGTAGGGGGAACGATGAACACTGAAGCTTTCTTT
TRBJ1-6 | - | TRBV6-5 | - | CASREWGALDSPLHF | TGTGCCAGCAGGGAATGGGGGGCACTCGACTCACCCCTCCACTTT
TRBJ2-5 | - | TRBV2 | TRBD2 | CASSLLAGDGTQYF | TGTGCCAGCAGCCTACTAGCGGGAGACGGGACCCAGTACTTC
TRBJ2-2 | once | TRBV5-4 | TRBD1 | CASSPQGPGELFF | TGTGCCAGCAGCCCACAGGGGCCCGGGGAGCTGTTTTTT
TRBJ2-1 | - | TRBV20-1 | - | CSLLGHEQFF | TGCAGCCTACTAGGGCATGAGCAGTTCTTC
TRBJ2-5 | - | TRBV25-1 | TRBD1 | CASKYGGQGVWETQYF | TGTGCCAGCAAATACGGAGGACAGGGGGTTTGGGAGACCCAGTACTTC
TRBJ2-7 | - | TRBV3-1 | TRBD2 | CASSLRGSGIHEQYF | TGTGCCAGCAGCCTAAGGGGTAGCGGGATCCACGAGCAGTACTTC
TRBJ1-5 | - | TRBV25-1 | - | CASSSADFAQPQHF | TGTGCCAGCTCTTCTGCGGACTTTGCCCAGCCCCAGCATTTT
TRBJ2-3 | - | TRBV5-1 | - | CASSSLAGATDTQYF | TGCGCCAGCAGCTCCCTGGCGGGGGCCACAGATACGCAGTATTTT
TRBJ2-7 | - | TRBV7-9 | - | CASSLTSLVHEQYF | TGTGCCAGCAGCCTTACTAGTCTCGTCCACGAGCAGTACTTC
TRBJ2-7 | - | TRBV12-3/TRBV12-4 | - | CASSFRAEGRYEQYF | TGTGCCAGCAGTTTCAGGGCAGAGGGACGCTACGAGCAGTACTTC
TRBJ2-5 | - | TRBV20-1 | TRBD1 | CSARGRSGTGEGETQYF | TGCAGTGCTAGAGGGAGGTCCGGGACAGGGGAGGGGGAGACCCAGTACTTC
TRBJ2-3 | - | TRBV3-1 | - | CASSQDSGVRTDTQYF | TGTGCCAGCAGCCAAGATTCAGGGGTGAGGACAGATACGCAGTATTTT
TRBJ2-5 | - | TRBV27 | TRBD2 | CASSVLADQETQYF | TGTGCCAGCAGTGTACTAGCGGATCAAGAGACCCAGTACTTC
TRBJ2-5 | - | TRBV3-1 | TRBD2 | CASSQGPGGGPQETQYF | TGTGCCAGCAGCCAAGGACCCGGCGGGGGACCTCAAGAGACCCAGTACTTC
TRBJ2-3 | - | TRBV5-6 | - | CASSLQGGNADTQYF | TGTGCCAGCAGCTTGCAGGGAGGTAATGCAGATACGCAGTATTTT
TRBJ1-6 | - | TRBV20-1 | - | CSARESLPSSPLHF | TGCAGTGCTAGAGAGAGTCTCCCTTCCTCACCCCTCCACTTT
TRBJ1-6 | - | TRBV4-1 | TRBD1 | CASSQVTGDNSPLHF | TGCGCCAGCAGCCAAGTAACAGGGGACAATTCACCCCTCCACTTT
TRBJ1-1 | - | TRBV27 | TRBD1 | CASSDRGTMNTEAFF | TGTGCCAGCAGCGACAGGGGTACCATGAACACTGAAGCTTTCTTT
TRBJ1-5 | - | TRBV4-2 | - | CASSPQGNSNQPQHF | TGTGCCAGCAGCCCCCAGGGGAATAGCAATCAGCCCCAGCATTTT
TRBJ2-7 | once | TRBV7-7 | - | CASSSSLTTGEQYF | TGTGCTAGCAGCTCATCTCTCACTACGGGCGAGCAGTACTTC
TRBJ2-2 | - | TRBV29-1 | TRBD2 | CSVIGTSHGELFF | TGCAGCGTCATCGGGACTAGCCACGGGGAGCTGTTTTTT
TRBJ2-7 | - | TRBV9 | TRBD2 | CASSVSGRGYEQYF | TGTGCCAGCAGCGTATCCGGGAGGGGGTACGAGCAGTACTTC
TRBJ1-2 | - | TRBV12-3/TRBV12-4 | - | CASSLNGDYGYTF | TGTGCCAGCAGTTTAAACGGAGACTATGGCTACACCTTC
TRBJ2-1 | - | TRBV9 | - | CASSVVGGRNDEQFF | TGTGCCAGCAGCGTAGTAGGGGGAAGGAATGATGAGCAGTTCTTC
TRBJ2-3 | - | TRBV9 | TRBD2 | CASSVVSGGLFTDTQYF | TGTGCCAGCAGCGTAGTTAGCGGGGGGTTATTCACAGATACGCAGTATTTT
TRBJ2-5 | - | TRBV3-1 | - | CASSWGVETQYF | TGTGCCAGCAGCTGGGGGGTGGAGACCCAGTACTTC
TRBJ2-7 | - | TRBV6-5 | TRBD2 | CASGRGYLNEQYF | TGTGCCAGCGGGAGGGGATACTTAAACGAGCAGTACTTC
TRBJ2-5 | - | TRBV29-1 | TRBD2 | CSVEWLAGTVIHQETQYF | TGCAGCGTTGAGTGGCTAGCGGGTACGGTTATCCACCAAGAGACCCAGTACTTC
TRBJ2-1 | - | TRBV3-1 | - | CASSQASPPRGEQFF | TGTGCCAGCAGCCAAGCATCACCTCCTAGGGGGGAGCAGTTCTTC
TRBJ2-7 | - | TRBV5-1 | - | CASSFAQGRHEQYF | TGCGCCAGCAGCTTCGCACAGGGTCGCCACGAGCAGTACTTC
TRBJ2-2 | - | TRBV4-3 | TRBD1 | CASRQGDRGSGELFF | TGCGCCAGCAGACAAGGGGACAGGGGGTCCGGGGAGCTGTTTTTT
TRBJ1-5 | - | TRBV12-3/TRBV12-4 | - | CASSLQVGQPQHF | TGTGCCAGCAGTTTACAGGTCGGTCAGCCCCAGCATTTT
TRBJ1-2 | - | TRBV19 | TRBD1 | CASPRDRSHYGYTF | TGTGCCAGTCCCCGGGACAGAAGCCACTATGGCTACACCTTC
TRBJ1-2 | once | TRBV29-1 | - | CSVAISVDGYTF | TGCAGCGTTGCCATCTCAGTTGATGGCTACACCTTC
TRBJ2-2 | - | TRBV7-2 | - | CASSRDRVNTGELFF | TGTGCCAGCAGCCGCGACAGAGTGAACACCGGGGAGCTGTTTTTT
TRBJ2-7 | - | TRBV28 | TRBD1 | CASSQGDRGYEQYF | TGTGCCAGCAGTCAAGGGGACAGGGGTTACGAGCAGTACTTC
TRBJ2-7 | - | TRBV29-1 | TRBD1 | CSVLRDRDSYEQYF | TGCAGCGTTCTCCGGGACAGGGACTCCTACGAGCAGTACTTC
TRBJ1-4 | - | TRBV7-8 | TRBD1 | CASSLGRDRSEKLFF | TGTGCCAGCAGCTTAGGCAGGGACAGATCAGAAAAACTGTTTTTT
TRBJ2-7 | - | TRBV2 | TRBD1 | CASSGDRGYEQYF | TGTGCCAGCAGTGGGGACAGGGGCTACGAGCAGTACTTC
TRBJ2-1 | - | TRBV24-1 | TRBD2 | CATRPGTNIDNEQFF | TGTGCCACCAGGCCCGGGACTAATATAGACAATGAGCAGTTCTTC
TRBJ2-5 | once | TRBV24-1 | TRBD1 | CATAAGDRERGDLETQYF | TGTGCCACCGCCGCTGGGGACAGGGAAAGGGGAGACCTAGAGACCCAGTACTTC
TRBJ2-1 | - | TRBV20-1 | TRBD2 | CSAPGGLVAGEYNEQFF | TGCAGTGCGCCGGGAGGATTAGTAGCGGGAGAGTACAATGAGCAGTTCTTC
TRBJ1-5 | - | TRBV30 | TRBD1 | CAWSVPRTGGNQPQHF | TGTGCCTGGAGTGTACCGCGGACAGGGGGCAATCAGCCCCAGCATTTT
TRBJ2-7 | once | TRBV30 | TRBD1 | CAWSGDRFANEQYF | TGTGCCTGGAGTGGGGACAGGTTCGCGAACGAGCAGTACTTC
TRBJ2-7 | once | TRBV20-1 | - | CSAGYYEQYF | TGCAGTGCGGGCTACTACGAGCAGTACTTC
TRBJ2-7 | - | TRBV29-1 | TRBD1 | CSVDGQGARLGEQYF | TGCAGCGTTGACGGTCAGGGGGCTCGGCTGGGCGAGCAGTACTTC
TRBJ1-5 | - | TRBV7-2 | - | CASSLGQGNQPQHF | TGTGCCAGCAGCTTAGGTCAGGGCAATCAGCCCCAGCATTTT
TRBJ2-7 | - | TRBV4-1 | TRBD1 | CASSHHSGQGPYEQYF | TGCGCCAGCAGCCATCACTCCGGACAGGGCCCCTACGAGCAGTACTTC
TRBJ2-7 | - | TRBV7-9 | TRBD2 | CASSLTSDYEQYF | TGTGCCAGCAGCTTAACTAGCGATTACGAGCAGTACTTC
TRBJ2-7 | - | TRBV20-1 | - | CSARDLSEEYF | TGCAGTGCTAGAGATCTAAGCGAAGAGTACTTC
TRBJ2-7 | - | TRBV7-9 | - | CASGAPEQYF | TGTGCCAGCGGGGCCCCCGAGCAGTACTTC
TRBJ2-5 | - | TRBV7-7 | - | CASSRDTEGTQYF | TGTGCTAGCAGCCGGGACACTGAGGGGACCCAGTACTTC
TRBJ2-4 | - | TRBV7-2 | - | CASSKQGVQYF | TGTGCCAGCAGCAAACAGGGAGTTCAGTACTTC
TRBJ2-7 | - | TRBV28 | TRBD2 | CASLDGSGRGSYEQYF | TGTGCCAGCCTGGACGGTAGCGGGAGGGGATCCTACGAGCAGTACTTC
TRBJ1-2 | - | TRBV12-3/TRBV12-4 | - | CASSLGGWSGYTF | TGTGCCAGCAGTTTAGGGGGTTGGTCTGGCTACACCTTC
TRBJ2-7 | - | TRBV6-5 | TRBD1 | CASRFDRAGEQYF | TGTGCCAGCAGATTCGACAGGGCGGGCGAGCAGTACTTC
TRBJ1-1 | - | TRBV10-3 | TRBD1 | CAIRGTGMNTEAFF | TGTGCCATCAGGGGGACAGGCATGAACACTGAAGCTTTCTTT